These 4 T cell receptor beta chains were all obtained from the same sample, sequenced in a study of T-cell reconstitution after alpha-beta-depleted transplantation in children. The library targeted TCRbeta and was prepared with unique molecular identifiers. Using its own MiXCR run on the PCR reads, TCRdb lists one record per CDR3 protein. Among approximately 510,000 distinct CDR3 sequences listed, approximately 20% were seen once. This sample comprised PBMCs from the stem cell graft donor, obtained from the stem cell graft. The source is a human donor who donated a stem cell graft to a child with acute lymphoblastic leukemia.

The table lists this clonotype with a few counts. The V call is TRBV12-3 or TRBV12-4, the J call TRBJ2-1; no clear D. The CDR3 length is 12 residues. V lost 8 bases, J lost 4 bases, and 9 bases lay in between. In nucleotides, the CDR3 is TGTGCCAGCGGGCCTGGGTACAATGAGCAGTTCTTC. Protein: CASGPGYNEQFF.

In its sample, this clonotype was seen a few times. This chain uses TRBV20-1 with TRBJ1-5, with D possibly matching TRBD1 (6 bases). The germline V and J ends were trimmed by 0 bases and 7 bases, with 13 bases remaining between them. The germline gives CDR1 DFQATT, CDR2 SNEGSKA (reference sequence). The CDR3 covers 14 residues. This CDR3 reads CSARDRAGVQPQHF. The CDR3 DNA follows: TGCAGTGCTAGAGATCGGGCAGGGGTACAGCCCCAGCATTTT.

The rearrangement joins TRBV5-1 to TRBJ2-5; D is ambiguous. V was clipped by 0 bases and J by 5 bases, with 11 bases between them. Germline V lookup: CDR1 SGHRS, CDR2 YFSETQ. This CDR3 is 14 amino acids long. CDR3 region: CASSLAPLWETQYF. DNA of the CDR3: TGCGCCAGCAGCTTGGCCCCCCTGTGGGAGACCCAGTACTTC.

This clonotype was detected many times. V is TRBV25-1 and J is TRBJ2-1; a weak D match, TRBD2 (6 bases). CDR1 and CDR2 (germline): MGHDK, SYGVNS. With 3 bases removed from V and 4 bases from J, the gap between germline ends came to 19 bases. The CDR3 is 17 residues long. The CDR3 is CASSDSRGRDLYNEQFF. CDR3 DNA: TGTGCCAGCAGTGATTCTAGGGGACGGGACTTATACAATGAGCAGTTCTTC.